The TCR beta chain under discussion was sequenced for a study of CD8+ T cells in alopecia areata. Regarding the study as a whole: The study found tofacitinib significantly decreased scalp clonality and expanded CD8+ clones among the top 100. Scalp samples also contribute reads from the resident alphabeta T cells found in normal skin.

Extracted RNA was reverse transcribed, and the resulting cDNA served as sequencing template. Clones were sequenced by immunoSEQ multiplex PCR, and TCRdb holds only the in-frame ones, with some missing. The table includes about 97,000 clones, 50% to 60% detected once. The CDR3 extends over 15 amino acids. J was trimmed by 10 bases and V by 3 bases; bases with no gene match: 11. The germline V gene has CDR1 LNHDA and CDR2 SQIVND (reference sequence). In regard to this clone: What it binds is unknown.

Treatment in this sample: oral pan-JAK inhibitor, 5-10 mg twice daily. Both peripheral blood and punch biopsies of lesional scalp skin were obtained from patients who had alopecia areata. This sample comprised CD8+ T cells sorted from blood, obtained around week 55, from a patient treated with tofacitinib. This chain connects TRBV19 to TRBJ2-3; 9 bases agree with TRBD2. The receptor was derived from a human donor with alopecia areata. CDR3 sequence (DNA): TGTGCCAGTAGTATGGCGGGGGGGCCCGCGGCGTCGCAGTATTTT. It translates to CASSMAGGPAASQYF.